These T cell receptor beta chains were read from a single sample in a study of T-cell memory formation after mild COVID-19. TCRdb passed the 5' RACE reads through MiXCR, listing each CDR3 protein once. The repertoire holds roughly 300,000 distinct CDR3 sequences, with approximately 8% as singletons. Sequenced sample: PBMCs or a T cell subset sorted from them (not recorded which). These receptors were collected from a man aged 18-30 years who had mild COVID-19 (a few samples of this study predate the infection). Cell type and time point are not known. CDR3s include the opening cysteine and the closing phenylalanine or tryptophan. D genes are given only for firm matches. Clone size, where shown, is once, few, many, or a class for clones that have expanded.

NA TRBJ2-3 TRBV12-3/TRBV12-4 TRBD1 CASSHGQGKDTQYF TGTGCCAGCAGCCACGGACAGGGCAAGGATACGCAGTATTTT
NA TRBJ1-6 TRBV27 NA CASSFWDPIALHF TGTGCCAGCAGTTTTTGGGACCCGATCGCCCTCCACTTT
NA TRBJ2-1 TRBV4-1 TRBD2 CASSQEGAGGPGEQFF TGCGCCAGCAGCCAAGAAGGAGCGGGGGGCCCCGGTGAGCAGTTCTTC
NA TRBJ2-3 TRBV19 NA CASKGLVVATDTQYF TGTGCCAGTAAGGGGCTCGTGGTAGCCACAGATACGCAGTATTTT
few TRBJ1-5 TRBV29-1 TRBD1 CSVEAGGGQPQHF TGCAGCGTTGAAGCAGGGGGCGGTCAGCCCCAGCATTTT
NA TRBJ2-5 TRBV20-1 TRBD2 CSAEGAASGGETQYF TGCAGTGCAGAGGGGGCAGCTAGCGGGGGAGAGACCCAGTACTTC
NA TRBJ1-4 TRBV6-6 TRBD1 CASQGGWEKLFF TGTGCCAGCCAGGGGGGATGGGAAAAACTGTTTTTT
many TRBJ2-1 TRBV5-1 NA CASSLVLLSEYNEQFF TGCGCCAGCAGCTTGGTACTGCTTTCGGAGTACAATGAGCAGTTCTTC
few TRBJ2-3 TRBV7-9 NA CASSPLPGPRNF TGTGCCAGCAGCCCGTTACCCGGACCCCGGAATTTT
many TRBJ2-3 TRBV12-3/TRBV12-4 NA CASSGPGAAPSTDTQYF TGTGCCAGCAGTGGTCCGGGAGCTGCTCCTAGCACAGATACGCAGTATTTT
few TRBJ1-2 TRBV4-3 TRBD1 CASSQDWADRVFDGYTF TGCGCCAGCAGCCAAGATTGGGCGGACAGGGTCTTTGATGGCTACACCTTC
many TRBJ2-5 TRBV12-3/TRBV12-4 NA CASRSLRETQYF TGTGCCAGCAGGAGTTTGCGGGAGACCCAGTACTTC
many TRBJ2-1 TRBV5-1 NA CASSLERSSSYNEQFF TGCGCCAGCAGCTTGGAGCGTTCGAGCTCCTACAATGAGCAGTTCTTC
NA TRBJ1-1 TRBV20-1 NA CSAGEHKTNTEAFF TGCAGTGCTGGCGAACATAAAACGAACACTGAAGCTTTCTTT
NA TRBJ2-2 TRBV5-1 TRBD1 CASSFRDRPSSGELFF TGCGCCAGCAGCTTCCGGGACAGGCCGTCTAGCGGGGAGCTGTTTTTT
few TRBJ2-1 TRBV3-1 TRBD2 CASSPQPGGSYNEQFF TGTGCCAGCAGCCCCCAGCCGGGGGGGTCATACAATGAGCAGTTCTTC
NA TRBJ2-3 TRBV12-3/TRBV12-4 NA CASSLIFRPTDTQYF TGTGCCAGCAGTTTAATCTTTAGACCCACAGATACGCAGTATTTT
few TRBJ2-1 TRBV4-2 TRBD2 CASSLTSTTNYNEQFF TGTGCCAGCAGCCTGACTAGCACCACGAACTACAATGAGCAGTTCTTC
NA TRBJ2-7 TRBV20-1 TRBD2 CSAGRLAGAREQYF TGCAGTGCCGGACGACTAGCGGGGGCGAGGGAGCAGTACTTC
few TRBJ1-3 TRBV7-2 TRBD1 CASSLFVRTGVNTIYF TGTGCCAGCAGCTTATTTGTTCGGACAGGGGTAAACACCATATATTTT
many TRBJ2-3 TRBV6-6 NA CASSTRDTQYF TGTGCCAGCAGCACCCGAGATACGCAGTATTTT
few TRBJ1-4 TRBV7-9 NA CASTTLEGRGEKLFF TGTGCCAGCACCACTCTTGAGGGGCGAGGTGAAAAACTGTTTTTT
NA TRBJ2-1 TRBV6-1 TRBD2 CASSDPGGPGGNEQFF TGTGCCAGCAGTGACCCGGGGGGGCCGGGTGGCAATGAGCAGTTCTTC
NA TRBJ2-7 TRBV6-5 NA CASSYGEAYEQYF TGTGCCAGCAGTTACGGGGAGGCCTACGAGCAGTACTTC
few TRBJ2-5 TRBV4-3 TRBD1 CASSQVRTGQQETQYF TGCGCCAGCAGCCAAGTCCGGACGGGACAGCAAGAGACCCAGTACTTC
NA TRBJ2-5 TRBV20-1 NA CSARPSGVGETQYF TGCAGTGCTAGACCGTCTGGGGTTGGGGAGACCCAGTACTTC
few TRBJ2-3 TRBV25-1 TRBD2 CASSASGAFRHYGQYF TGTGCCAGCAGTGCGAGCGGGGCGTTCAGACACTACGGGCAGTATTTT
few TRBJ2-1 TRBV28 TRBD2 CASKFLAGGPADNEQFF TGTGCCAGCAAGTTCCTAGCGGGGGGGCCGGCTGATAATGAGCAGTTCTTC
NA TRBJ2-5 TRBV6-6 NA CASSYNGQQETQYF TGTGCCAGCAGTTACAACGGACAGCAAGAGACCCAGTACTTC
NA TRBJ2-2 TRBV5-4 NA CASSWGGAMNTGELFF TGTGCCAGCAGCTGGGGGGGGGCCATGAACACCGGGGAGCTGTTTTTT
many TRBJ1-4 TRBV5-1 TRBD1 CASSFGQDGEKLFF TGCGCCAGCAGCTTTGGACAGGACGGCGAAAAACTGTTTTTT
many TRBJ2-3 TRBV5-1 TRBD2 CASSPTSSGELQDTQYF TGCGCCAGCAGCCCGACCTCTAGCGGGGAGCTTCAAGATACGCAGTATTTT
few TRBJ2-5 TRBV7-9 NA CASSFWKETQYF TGTGCCAGCAGCTTCTGGAAAGAGACCCAGTACTTC
few TRBJ2-7 TRBV7-3 NA CASSLGGPEYEQYF TGTGCCAGCAGCTTAGGGGGGCCGGAATACGAGCAGTACTTC
few TRBJ2-1 TRBV4-2 TRBD2 CASSQTGLAGSYNEQFF TGTGCCAGCAGCCAAACGGGACTAGCAGGCTCCTACAATGAGCAGTTCTTC
few TRBJ1-1 TRBV10-3 NA CAISEGMNTEAFF TGTGCCATCAGTGAGGGCATGAACACTGAAGCTTTCTTT
NA TRBJ1-1 TRBV2 TRBD1 CASSERTGGWAEAFF TGTGCCAGCAGTGAGAGGACAGGGGGATGGGCTGAAGCTTTCTTT
few TRBJ2-2 TRBV7-9 NA CASSSRPMPGSATGELFF TGTGCCAGCAGCTCCCGACCGATGCCAGGTTCCGCCACCGGGGAGCTGTTTTTT
few TRBJ1-2 TRBV9 NA CASSAGGGAGYTF TGTGCCAGCAGCGCAGGTGGGGGCGCTGGCTACACCTTC
NA TRBJ2-5 TRBV27 NA CASSFGHLQETQYF TGTGCCAGCAGTTTCGGACATCTCCAAGAGACCCAGTACTTC
many TRBJ1-5 TRBV5-5 NA CASSFTGTSLYQPQHF TGTGCCAGCAGTTTTACCGGGACAAGTCTTTATCAGCCCCAGCATTTT
NA TRBJ2-5 TRBV5-1 NA CASSLIPGLGQETQYF TGCGCCAGCAGCCTGATTCCAGGATTAGGGCAAGAGACCCAGTACTTC
NA TRBJ1-2 TRBV7-9 TRBD1 CASSPGQGALSGYGYTF TGTGCCAGCAGCCCGGGACAGGGGGCTTTATCAGGCTATGGCTACACCTTC
NA TRBJ2-1 TRBV18 TRBD1 CASSPWDRGDNEQFF TGTGCCAGCTCACCATGGGACAGGGGGGACAATGAGCAGTTCTTC
NA TRBJ2-1 TRBV5-1 TRBD2 CASSLAIAGGRSNEQFF TGCGCCAGCAGCTTGGCCATAGCGGGGGGGAGAAGTAATGAGCAGTTCTTC
NA TRBJ2-5 TRBV9 TRBD1 CASSARDSSPQYF TGTGCCAGCAGCGCTCGGGACAGTTCCCCCCAGTACTTC
many TRBJ1-1 TRBV4-2 NA CASSQDPIPVTEAFF TGTGCCAGCAGCCAAGACCCAATCCCGGTCACTGAAGCTTTCTTT
many TRBJ2-5 TRBV20-1 TRBD2 CSARVLTSGEETQYF TGCAGTGCTAGAGTCCTGACTAGCGGGGAAGAGACCCAGTACTTC
NA TRBJ1-5 TRBV5-1 NA CASSLAGSEQPQHF TGCGCCAGCAGCTTGGCGGGGTCGGAACAGCCCCAGCATTTT
many TRBJ2-6 TRBV7-3 NA CASSFSTGANVLTF TGTGCCAGCAGCTTCTCTACTGGGGCCAACGTCCTGACTTTC
few TRBJ1-6 TRBV25-1 NA CASSEQTPFNSPLHF TGTGCCAGCAGTGAACAGACTCCGTTTAATTCACCCCTCCACTTT
few TRBJ2-4 TRBV7-3 NA CASSWDGGGIQYF TGTGCCAGCAGCTGGGACGGGGGAGGCATTCAGTACTTC
NA TRBJ2-2 TRBV5-5 NA CASAPASWQGTGELFF TGTGCCAGCGCTCCCGCCTCCTGGCAAGGGACGGGGGAGCTGTTTTTT